Sequencing of this T cell receptor beta chain was carried out in a study of T cells expressing NK-cell markers. Study background: Sorted CD3+CD56-NKG2C+, CD3+CD56+NKG2C- and CD3+CD56+NKG2C+ T cells were the source of the TCR beta repertoires. The authors sequenced eight donors, of whom seven were HCMV-seropositive and one was seronegative.

The length of the CDR3 is 17 residues. The study's findings and limits: For over 5 donors, the dominant NKG2C+ clonotypes made up roughly 1.0-7.5% of their CD8+ T cells.

Comment on this clonotype: Its antigen is currently unknown.

Libraries used 5'RACE template switching adding universal primer site and UMIs. TCRdb re-called the 5' RACE reads, yielding one record per CDR3 amino acid sequence without DNA. The repertoire table contains under 600,000 distinct CDR3 sequences. The clonotype comes from a woman aged 45-65 years in good health. The sequencing sample was made of blood T cells: a sorted CD56 or NKG2C T cell subset, CD4+ or CD8+ T cells, or bulk PBMC T cells (not recorded which). This rearrangement joins TRBV21-1 to TRBJ2-7; with no DNA, the TCRdb D assignment of TRBD1 cannot be verified. TRBV21-1 is a recognized pseudogene. CDR3 in amino acids: CASTTIAGTGGTLEQYF.